This T cell receptor beta chain was sequenced for a study of blood T cell repertoires in COVID-19. Study-level information: The origin of the acute and convalescent COVID-19 samples was the United States, Italy and Spain.

Produced via immunoSEQ multiplex PCR; TCRdb's table is partial and in-frame only. The sample lists about 86,000 clones; 65% to 85% were seen once. The ends were cut back, 6 bases at V and 3 bases at J, with 11 bases in the middle. Germline V gene sequence: CDR1 MNHNY, CDR2 SVGAGI (reference sequence). CDR3 length equals 13 residues. The receptor was isolated from a woman at least 80 years old with active or convalescent COVID-19. Sample: peripheral blood. The chain has TRBV6-6 and TRBJ1-2; possibly TRBD1 for D (5 bases). This CDR3 reads CASSSDRYYGYTF. In nucleotides, the CDR3 is TGTGCCAGCAGCTCTGACAGATACTATGGCTACACCTTC.